These 20 T cell receptor beta chains share one sample of origin, sequenced in a study of T cells after yellow fever vaccination (dated 2019 in TCRdb). In the paper's terms, the treatment or condition label means: live attenuated yellow fever vaccine strain. Library preparation used 5' RACE. The sequencing machine was an Illumina HiSeq 2500. TCRdb applied fastp at Q25 and MiXCR to the public reads, then kept only in-frame beta chains. Entries are consolidated by CDR3 protein sequence, retaining the most common genes and DNA. For this sample the table gives about 370,000 distinct CDR3 sequences, of which more than 9% were detected only once. The ten largest clonotypes hold more than 15% of the sample. The sample in question was PBMCs, obtained on the day of the first yellow fever vaccination. These receptors originate from a man in his late teens or twenties who received the YFV17D yellow fever vaccine.

CDR3 nucleotides: TGTGCCAGCAGTTACGGACAGGGGAGATCTGGGGCCAACGTCCTGACTTTC. Its translation: CASSYGQGRSGANVLTF. V is TRBV6-5 and J is TRBJ2-6, with 9 bases fitting TRBD1. The CDR3 spans 17 residues. Trimming took 2 bases from V and 1 from J; bases not matched to a gene: 3. Germline assignment: CDR1 MNHEY and CDR2 SVGAGI.

This clonotype was observed a handful of times. The rearrangement joins TRBV4-3 to TRBJ2-3, with TRBD1 as a possible D gene (6 bases). Germline values: CDR1 LGHNA, CDR2 YSLEER. The CDR3 loop spans 15 amino acids. V was trimmed by 2 bases and J by 6 bases, leaving 15 bases between them. Here the CDR3 reads CASSQQQGSVDTQYF. CDR3 DNA sequence: TGCGCCAGCAGCCAACAACAGGGTAGTGTGGATACGCAGTATTTT.

This sequence joins TRBV4-3 and TRBJ2-7; D is perhaps TRBD1 or TRBD2 (6 bases each). Germline V gene sequence: CDR1 LGHNA, CDR2 YSLEER. Trimming removed 0 bases at V and 9 bases at J, with 21 bases between. This CDR3 contains 16 residues. The CDR3, as DNA: TGCGCCAGCAGCCAAGATGCGGCCGGGGGCAAAAGGCGGCAGTACTTC. Translating gives CASSQDAAGGKRRQYF.

The V and J genes are TRBV20-1 and TRBJ2-7; 8 nucleotides agree with TRBD1. The junction had 9 bases not matched to a gene; V was cut back by 5 bases and J by 3 bases. This CDR3 is 14 amino acids long. CDR1 is DFQATT, CDR2 SNEGSKA, per germline (reference sequence). CDR3 in DNA: TGCAGTGCTGGGCTAGGACAGGGAAACTACGAGCAGTACTTC. Protein product: CSAGLGQGNYEQYF.

J is TRBJ2-4 and V is TRBV20-1; D gene ambiguous. The CDR3 length is 16 residues. V lost 4 bases to trimming and J lost 0 bases, with 16 bases between them. Germline V gene lookup returns CDR1 DFQATT and CDR2 SNEGSKA (reference sequence). The CDR3 loop is CSATHLLSEAKNIQYF. The CDR3 bases are TGCAGTGCTACCCACCTACTCTCCGAAGCCAAAAACATTCAGTACTTC.

This clonotype was seen repeatedly, ten times or more. This sequence joins TRBV5-1 and TRBJ1-1, with D hard to call. Germline assignment: CDR1 SGHRS and CDR2 YFSETQ. The CDR3 is 12 residues long. Between the trimmed V and J ends, which lost 4 bases and 3 bases, there was a span of 7 bases. This CDR3 is CASSAPDTEAFF. DNA for the CDR3: TGCGCCAGCAGCGCCCCCGACACTGAAGCTTTCTTT.

The gene calls are TRBV9 and TRBJ1-6; weak D call: TRBD1 (6 bases). This CDR3 has 14 residues. CDR1 SGDLS and CDR2 YYNGEE come from the germline V gene. The V gene lost 5 bases and the J gene lost 13 bases, with 19 bases spanning the gap. This CDR3 is CASSDSTGVLPLHF. CDR3 bases: TGTGCCAGCAGTGATTCGACAGGCGTGTTGCCCCTCCACTTT.

There are many counts of this clonotype. V is TRBV4-3 and J is TRBJ2-1; TRBD2 agrees at 8 bases. CDR3 length: 16 residues. V was pared by 0 bases and J by 4 bases, with 5 bases of the junction left unmatched. The germline CDR1 and CDR2 sequences are LGHNA and YSLEER. The DNA for the CDR3 is TGCGCCAGCAGCCAAGAGGAGGGACTAGAGTACAATGAGCAGTTCTTC. Its protein product is CASSQEEGLEYNEQFF.

The V gene is TRBV30, the J gene TRBJ2-4; 7 positions match TRBD1. The junction had 5 bases not matched to a gene; V was cut back by 6 bases and J by 3 bases. Germline V gene lookup returns CDR1 GTSNPN and CDR2 SVGIG (reference sequence). The CDR3 consists of 13 residues. Here the CDR3 reads CACTDRNKNIQYF. In DNA form, the CDR3 reads TGTGCCTGTACGGACAGGAACAAAAACATTCAGTACTTC. The variable domain in full, with the rest retrieved from reference TRBV30 and TRBJ2-4, is SQTIHQWPATLVQPVGSPLSLECTVEGTSNPNLYWYRQAAGRGLQLLFYSVGIGQISSEVPQNLSASRPQDRQFILSSKKLLLSDSGFYLCACTDRNKNIQYFGAGTRLSVL.

This clonotype was seen many times. The chain uses TRBV20-1 and TRBJ1-2, with a possible D match to TRBD1 (6 bases). This CDR3 has 15 residues. The germline V gene encodes CDR1 DFQATT and CDR2 SNEGSKA (reference sequence). Trimming removed 0 bases from V and 6 bases from J, with 17 bases in between. CDR3 protein: CSARDPSGQSNGYTF. The CDR3 DNA reads TGCAGTGCTAGAGACCCCTCGGGACAATCGAATGGCTACACCTTC.

The CDR3 protein is CASRGGSGMNTEAFF. The DNA of the CDR3 is TGCGCCAGCCGGGGGGGCTCTGGCATGAACACTGAAGCTTTCTTT. The J gene is TRBJ1-1, the V gene TRBV5-1, with D possibly matching TRBD1 (6 bases). Trimming removed 7 bases from V and 0 bases from J, with 16 bases in between. This CDR3 is 15 amino acids long. Germline CDR1 SGHRS, CDR2 YFSETQ. Full variable domain (rest looked up from reference TRBV5-1 and TRBJ1-1): KAGVTQTPRYLIKTRGQQVTLSCSPISGHRSVSWYQQTPGQGLQFLFEYFSETQRNKGNFPGRFSGRQFSNSRSEMNVSTLELGDSALYLCASRGGSGMNTEAFFGQGTRLTVV.

The chain recombines TRBV9 with TRBJ2-2, with 9 nucleotides matching TRBD1. The ends lost 5 bases at V and 6 bases at J; junction bases unmatched: 5. Germline CDR1 is SGDLS and CDR2 is YYNGEE. The CDR3 loop spans 14 amino acids. CDR3 region: CASRGQGFAGELFF. The CDR3 region has the DNA TGTGCCAGCAGAGGACAGGGGTTCGCCGGGGAGCTGTTTTTT. Combining the CDR3 with reference TRBV9 and TRBJ2-2 gives the whole variable domain DSGVTQTPKHLITATGQRVTLRCSPRSGDLSVYWYQQSLDQGLQFLIQYYNGEERAKGNILERFSAQQFPDLHSELNLSSLELGDSALYFCASRGQGFAGELFFGEGSRLTVL.

In this sample, this clonotype turned up a few times. The chain links TRBV20-1 to TRBJ2-1; D is unclear. V lost 5 bases to trimming and J lost 3 bases, with 8 bases between them. This CDR3 spans 12 amino acids. Germline CDR1 reads DFQATT; CDR2 reads SNEGSKA (reference sequence). The CDR3 nucleotides read TGCAGTGCTCGCCGGGTCTACAATGAGCAGTTCTTC. Its translation: CSARRVYNEQFF.

This clonotype was seen a handful of times. The V call is TRBV3-1, the J call TRBJ2-1; the D is unclear. The germline V gene has CDR1 LGHDT and CDR2 YNNKEL (reference sequence). The CDR3 extends over 14 amino acids. V lost 3 bases and J 4 bases, leaving 10 bases between the germline ends. The chain's CDR3 is CASSHGTVYNEQFF. DNA for the CDR3: TGTGCCAGCAGCCACGGAACAGTATACAATGAGCAGTTCTTC.

The genes are TRBV3-1 and TRBJ1-6, with a tentative D call TRBD1 (5 bases). The CDR3 loop spans 13 amino acids. Germline lookup yields CDR1 LGHDT and CDR2 YNNKEL (reference sequence). The V end was cut by 4 bases, the J end by 7 bases, with 8 bases between. The CDR3 DNA reads as TGTGCCAGCAGCCCGCCAGGGAATTCACCCCTCCACTTT. Protein: CASSPPGNSPLHF. Combining the CDR3 with reference TRBV3-1 and TRBJ1-6 gives the whole variable domain DTAVSQTPKYLVTQMGNDKSIKCEQNLGHDTMYWYKQDSKKFLKIMFSYNNKELIINETVPNRFSPKSPDKAHLNLHINSLELGDSAVYFCASSPPGNSPLHFGNGTRLTVT.

This clonotype was detected only a few times. CDR3 in amino acids: CASSPAQREETQYF. CDR3 coding DNA: TGCGCCAGCAGCCCCGCGCAGAGGGAGGAGACCCAGTACTTC. The gene calls are TRBV5-1 and TRBJ2-5; D might be TRBD2 (5 bases). The CDR3 is made up of 14 amino acids. The V end was cut by 4 bases, the J end by 5 bases, with 15 bases between. The germline V gene has CDR1 SGHRS and CDR2 YFSETQ. The full variable domain, its missing parts supplied by reference TRBV5-1 and TRBJ2-5, is KAGVTQTPRYLIKTRGQQVTLSCSPISGHRSVSWYQQTPGQGLQFLFEYFSETQRNKGNFPGRFSGRQFSNSRSEMNVSTLELGDSALYLCASSPAQREETQYFGPGTRLLVL.

This clonotype turned up a few times. The V and J genes are TRBV5-6 and TRBJ2-1; 8 bases line up with TRBD2. Per the germline V gene, CDR1 is SGHDT and CDR2 is YYEEEE. Trimming took 0 bases from V and 5 from J; bases not matched to a gene: 10. There are 17 residues in the CDR3. The CDR3 spells CASSLANGGGPHNEQFF. CDR3 nucleotide sequence: TGTGCCAGCAGCTTGGCCAACGGGGGGGGGCCCCACAATGAGCAGTTCTTC.

A note on this clonotype: No conserved phenylalanine or tryptophan ends this CDR3, so it is likely a read error. V gene TRBV19 combines with J gene TRBJ2-5; no clear D. Per germline, CDR1 LNHDA and CDR2 SQIVND (reference sequence). CDR3 length: 13 residues. Trimming removed 6 bases at V and 0 bases at J, with 8 bases between. In nucleotides, the CDR3 is TGTGCCAGTAGGACCGCTAACCAAGAGACCCAGTACTCC. Its protein product is CASRTANQETQYS.

This clonotype has more than one count but fewer than ten. This chain joins TRBV29-1 and TRBJ2-1, with D tentatively TRBD2 (6 bases). The germline CDR1 and CDR2 sequences are SQVTM and ANQGSEA. The V end was cut by 1 base, the J end by 5 bases, with 12 bases between. The CDR3 extends over 14 amino acids. CDR3 loop: CSVEGGDADNEQFF. CDR3 nucleotides: TGCAGCGTTGAAGGGGGGGACGCTGACAATGAGCAGTTCTTC.

This clonotype was observed a handful of times. This chain links TRBV12-3 or TRBV12-4 with TRBJ2-5; no reliable D call. The CDR3 is 13 residues long. V was trimmed by 2 bases and J by 4 bases, leaving 8 bases between them. CDR3 residues: CASSLRSIETQYF. The CDR3 nucleotides are TGTGCCAGCAGTTTAAGATCTATAGAGACCCAGTACTTC.